Here is one T cell receptor (beta chain) with its context. Its target antigen remains unknown. There are no base qualities to consult, and no much larger clone falls within one base. The cohort included some 30 patients with locally advanced or metastatic urothelial carcinoma who were treated at Memorial Sloan Kettering on a trial protocol. Peripheral blood mononuclear cells were collected pretreatment and during treatment, at between 1 and 8 total time points per patient. The Qiagen DNeasy Blood extraction kit was used to purify genomic DNA from total PBMCs and tumor samples. PBMCs were collected pretreatment and during treatment and were isolated and stored as previously described. This sample is drawn from a study of PD-L1 blockade in urothelial cancer (dated by TCRdb to 2015 to 2018). Some background on the complete study: All patients started therapy at some point between 2014 and 2016 and received atezolizumab 1,200 mg intravenously every 3 weeks. About nine tenths of the roughly 30 patients were males with bladder-origin urothelial cancer, and about 60% of the roughly 29 reported a prior smoking history. An ECOG performance status of 0 or 1 was recorded for the patients, and 0 to 3 prior chemotherapy regimens had been received by the patients. Blood samples were analyzed 3 weeks after the start of treatment (second dose) and 6 weeks after the start of treatment. Blood samples gave a median of around 140,000 T cells and under 85,000 unique TCRs, with a median clonality of about 0.078. An exploratory multi-omic analysis was conducted of the somatic, immune and clinical correlates of response to PD-L1 blockade with atezolizumab in urothelial cancer. Pretreatment tumor samples and matched peripheral blood, collected serially before and after atezolizumab treatment, underwent TCR sequencing. Progression-free survival longer than 6 months counted as durable clinical benefit, and TCR features were additionally tested against both progression-free and overall survival. In the same patients who had TCR sequencing, pretreatment tumors also underwent whole exome sequencing and RNA sequencing. Durable clinical benefit was achieved by nine patients but not by the remaining 20. Twenty-nine patients had pretreatment blood TCR-seq, approximately 24 had at least one posttreatment blood collection, and approximately 24 had tumor TCR-seq.

The investigation overall reported the following: Greater expansion of tumor-associated TCR clones in peripheral blood 3 weeks after the start of treatment was observed in patients with durable benefit (n ≈ 20, p = 0.022). Improved progression-free and overall survival was found to be associated with pretreatment peripheral blood TCR clonality below the median. Because the sample size was small (n of about 29) and many of the analyses were exploratory, the results are meant to be hypothesis-generating.

V loses 3 bases at its end and J loses 9 bases; junction bases beyond the gene matches: 7. From the germline V gene (reference sequence), CDR1 is LNHNV and CDR2 is YYDKDF. The CDR3 contains 13 residues, cysteine and phenylalanine counted. CDR3 DNA only is kept here, 39 bases in frame from base 1. To estimate absolute template abundance from read counts, synthetic TCR analog templates were spiked into each PCR. Using the immunoSEQ assay, TCRbeta CDR3 regions were amplified from genomic DNA with bias-controlled V and J gene primers. Sequencing of rearranged TCRbeta segments was performed at approximately 20X coverage. For the original study's pipeline: Clustering was used to correct sequencing errors, and CDR3s were annotated against IMGT to assign V, D and J genes. Downstream analyses used only productive TCRbeta rearrangements, leaving out any out-of-frame or stop-codon sequences. To compute clonality, Shannon entropy was normalized by the log of the number of unique productive sequences and then subtracted from one. Fisher's exact test with Benjamini-Hochberg correction, using a cutoff of adjusted p below 0.01, was how clones that differed between time points or between blood and tumor were identified. TCRdb provides this immuneACCESS table in a form limited to in-frame rearrangements. Some clones are lacking; in checked studies, under half of them reflect an unresolved V gene, and why the rest are absent is not known. V and J calls and clone size are given by that table; D and trimming were obtained from the DNA. This sample lists some 52,000 clones; approximately 80% were detected once. Of the sample, about 5.3% is held by the ten largest clones.

The chain links TRBV15 with TRBJ1-2, with 7 junctional bases fitting TRBD1. This material consisted of PBMCs, taken around atezolizumab (anti-PD-L1) treatment. This TCR was sampled from a man between 35 and 55 years old with urothelial cancer. The bases read TGTGCCACCAGCAGCCGACAGGGTGGTAGCTACACCTTC. The encoded protein is CATSSRQGGSYTF.